A single T cell receptor beta chain is shown here with its context. The antigen remains unidentified. These data originate in a study of cytomegalovirus exposure and HLA in healthy donors. Study summary: Early on, a data release was issued that held roughly 80 million unique TCRs from HLA-typed donors. Study results and limitations: Data from an earlier analysis indicated that most TCR beta V segments were productive either about 87% or about 30% of the time. Most CMV-associated TCR beta chains appeared HLA-restricted in a later analysis.

There are 15 residues in the CDR3. The V gene's germline CDR1 is SGHRS and CDR2 YFSETQ. The V end lost 2 bases, the J end lost 5 bases, and 16 bases lay between the germline ends. Donors were nominally healthy when sampled, though unrecorded immune exposures were likely. A multiplex PCR was run with 60 Vbeta primers and 13 Jbeta primers. Profiling relied on immunoSEQ multiplex PCR, and the TCRdb table lists in-frame clones only, not all of them. The sample holds about 89,000 clones; approximately 65% are singletons and the top ten take around 2.3%. The chain recombines TRBV5-1 with TRBJ1-1; D remains ambiguous. Sequencing used PBMCs. The clonotype comes from a man aged 25-45 years in good health and CMV-seronegative. CDR3 DNA: TGCGCCAGCAGCTTTACCCGTGGACTGGGAACTGAAGCTTTCTTT. Translating gives CASSFTRGLGTEAFF.